What follows is one TCR beta chain and its context. Its antigen is as yet unknown. Germline V lookup: CDR1 LNHDA, CDR2 SQIVND (reference sequence). Trimming removed 5 bases at V and 2 bases at J, with 12 bases between. CDR3 length equals 14 residues. PCR primers comprised 60 Vbeta and 13 Jbeta primers. Clones were read by immunoSEQ multiplex PCR, and TCRdb kept only the in-frame ones, dropping some. The sample carries roughly 100,000 clones, roughly three quarters recorded once. The data were obtained in a study of cytomegalovirus exposure and HLA in healthy donors. Study observations and caveats: It was reported in a later analysis that an Asian-associated ancestry cluster showed fewer N-insertions than the approximately 700-donor mean. Reports described diagnosis of cytomegalovirus status by the classifier as highly specific and sensitive. In a later analysis, at a false discovery rate of 0.05, roughly 18,000 TCR beta sequences were associated with HLA alleles. TCR beta sequences reportedly predicted the HLA-A and HLA-B alleles of most subjects accurately.

The origin of this receptor is a man aged 25-45 years in good health and CMV-seronegative. Sequencing was done on a sample of PBMCs. The chain links TRBV19 to TRBJ1-1, with TRBD1 as a possible D gene (5 bases). The CDR3 loop is CASSVAGPNTEAFF. The CDR3 DNA reads as TGTGCCAGTAGTGTGGCGGGACCTAACACTGAAGCTTTCTTT.